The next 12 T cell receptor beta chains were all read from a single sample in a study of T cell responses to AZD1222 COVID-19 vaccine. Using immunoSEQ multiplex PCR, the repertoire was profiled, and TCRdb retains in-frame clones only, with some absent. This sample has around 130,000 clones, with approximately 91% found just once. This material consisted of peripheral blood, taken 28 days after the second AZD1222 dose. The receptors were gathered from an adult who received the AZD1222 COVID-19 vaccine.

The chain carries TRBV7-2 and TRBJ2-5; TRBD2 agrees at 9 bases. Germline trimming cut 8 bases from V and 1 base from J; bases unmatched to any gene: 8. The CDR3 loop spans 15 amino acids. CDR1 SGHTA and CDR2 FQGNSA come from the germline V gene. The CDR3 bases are TGTGCCAGCTTAACGTCTAGCGGGGCCCAAGAGACCCAGTACTTC. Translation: CASLTSSGAQETQYF. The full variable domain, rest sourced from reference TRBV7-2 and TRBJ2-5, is GAGVSQSPSNKVTEKGKDVELRCDPISGHTALYWYRQSLGQGLEFLIYFQGNSAPDKSGLPSDRFSAERTGGSVSTLTIQRTQQEDSAVYLCASLTSSGAQETQYFGPGTRLLVL.

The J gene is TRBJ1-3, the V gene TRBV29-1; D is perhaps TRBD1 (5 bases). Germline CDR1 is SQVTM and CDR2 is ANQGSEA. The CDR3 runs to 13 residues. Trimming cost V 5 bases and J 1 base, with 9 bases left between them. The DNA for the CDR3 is TGCAGCGTTTCATGGGGGTCTGGAAACACCATATATTTT. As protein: CSVSWGSGNTIYF.

The CDR3 nucleotides are TGTGCCAGCTCACCTCCCCTAGCGGGAGGAGATGGTACAGATACGCAGTATTTT. It is translated as CASSPPLAGGDGTDTQYF. This chain joins TRBV18 and TRBJ2-3; the match to TRBD2 covers 11 bases. CDR3 length: 18 residues. V lost 3 bases, J lost 3 bases, and 11 bases stayed unmatched. Germline CDR1 is KGHSH and CDR2 is LQKENI.

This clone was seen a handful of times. The CDR3 sequence is CASGVGNQPQHF. Written as DNA, the CDR3 is TGTGCCAGCGGGGTGGGCAATCAGCCCCAGCATTTT. The chain links TRBV12-3 or TRBV12-4 to TRBJ1-5; D is ambiguous. The CDR3 covers 12 residues. The V gene lost 8 bases and the J gene lost 2 bases, with 7 bases spanning the gap.

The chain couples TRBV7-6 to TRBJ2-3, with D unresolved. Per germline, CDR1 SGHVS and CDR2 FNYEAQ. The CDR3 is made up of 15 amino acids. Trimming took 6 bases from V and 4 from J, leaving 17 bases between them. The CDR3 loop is CASRGRPNSPDTQYF. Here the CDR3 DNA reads TGTGCCAGCAGGGGTCGGCCAAATTCCCCAGATACGCAGTATTTT.

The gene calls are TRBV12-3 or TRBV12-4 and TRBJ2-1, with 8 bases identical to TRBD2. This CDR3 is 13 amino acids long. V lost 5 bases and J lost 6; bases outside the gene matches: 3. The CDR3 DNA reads TGTGCCAGCAGTACCCTAGCGGGCAATGAGCAGTTCTTC. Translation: CASSTLAGNEQFF.

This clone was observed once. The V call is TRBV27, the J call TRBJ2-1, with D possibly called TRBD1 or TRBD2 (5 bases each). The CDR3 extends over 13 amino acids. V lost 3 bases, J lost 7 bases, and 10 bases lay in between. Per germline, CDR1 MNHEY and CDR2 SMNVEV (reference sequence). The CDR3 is CASSLSGRNEQFF. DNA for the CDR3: TGTGCCAGCAGTTTGTCGGGGCGTAATGAGCAGTTCTTC.

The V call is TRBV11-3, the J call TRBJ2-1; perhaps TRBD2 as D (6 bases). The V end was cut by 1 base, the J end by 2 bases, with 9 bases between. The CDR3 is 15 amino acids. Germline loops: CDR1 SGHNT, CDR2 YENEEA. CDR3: CASSLAPGAYNEQFF. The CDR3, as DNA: TGTGCCAGCAGCTTAGCTCCGGGGGCCTACAATGAGCAGTTCTTC. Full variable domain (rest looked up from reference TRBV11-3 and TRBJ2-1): EAGVVQSPRYKIIEKKQPVAFWCNPISGHNTLYWYLQNLGQGPELLIRYENEEAVDDSQLPKDRFSAERLKGVDSTLKIQPAELGDSAVYLCASSLAPGAYNEQFFGPGTRLTVL.

The CDR3 spells CASSQDYRKAFF. The CDR3 coding sequence is TGTGCCAGCAGCCAAGATTACAGGAAGGCTTTCTTT. The chain couples TRBV3-1 (or the pseudogene TRBV3-2) to TRBJ1-1; a possible D gene is TRBD1 (5 bases). The CDR3 extends over 12 amino acids. V was trimmed by 0 bases and J by 11 bases, leaving 10 bases between them. Germline V gene lookup returns CDR1 LGHDT and CDR2 YNNKEL (reference sequence).

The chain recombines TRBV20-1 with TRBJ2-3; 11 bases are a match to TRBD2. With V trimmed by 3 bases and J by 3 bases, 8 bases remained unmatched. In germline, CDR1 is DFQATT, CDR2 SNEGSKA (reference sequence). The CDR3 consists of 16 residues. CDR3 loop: CSASDLAGGGTDTQYF. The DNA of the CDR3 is TGCAGTGCTAGTGACCTAGCGGGGGGTGGGACAGATACGCAGTATTTT.

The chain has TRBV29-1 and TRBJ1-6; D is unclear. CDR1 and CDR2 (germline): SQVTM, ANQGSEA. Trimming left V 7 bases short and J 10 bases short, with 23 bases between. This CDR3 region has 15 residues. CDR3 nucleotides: TGCAGCGCACGACTGGGCCAAAACCTGGGGTCACCCCTCCACTTT. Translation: CSARLGQNLGSPLHF.

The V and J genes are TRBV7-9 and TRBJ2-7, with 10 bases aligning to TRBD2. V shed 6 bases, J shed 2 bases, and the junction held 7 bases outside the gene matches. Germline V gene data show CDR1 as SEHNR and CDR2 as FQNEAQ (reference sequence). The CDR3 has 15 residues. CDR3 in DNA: TGTGCCAGCAGGAATCTAGCGGGAGCCCCCTACGAGCAGTACGTC. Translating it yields CASRNLAGAPYEQYV.